Each of the 10 T cell receptor beta chains below was sequenced from the same sample in a study of cytomegalovirus exposure and HLA in healthy donors. It was with 60 Vbeta and 13 Jbeta primers that the PCR ran. Generated by immunoSEQ multiplex PCR, the TCRdb table keeps only in-frame clones and is missing some. The table lists about 150,000 clones, roughly 80% of them singletons, with around 2.2% in the top ten. The sample taken for sequencing was PBMCs. These receptor sequences come from a man younger than 40 in good health and CMV-seronegative.

The chain employs TRBV10-3 and TRBJ2-7; 11 bases match TRBD2. The CDR3 has 14 amino acids. After removal of 6 bases from V and 5 bases from J, the junction contained 6 bases not matched to a gene. Looked up from germline, CDR1 is ENHRY and CDR2 is SYGVKD. The DNA of the CDR3 is TGTGCCATCAGCTTAGCGGGAGGGCCCCACGAGCAGTACTTC. It translates to CAISLAGGPHEQYF.

Note on this clone: Other DNA variants within this sample encode the same CDR3. The chain links TRBV5-1 to TRBJ1-3, with unresolved D. CDR3 length equals 14 residues. V dropped 1 base and J dropped 4 bases, with 9 bases sitting between them. Germline CDR1 SGHRS, CDR2 YFSETQ. The CDR3 loop is CASSLTGEGNTIYF. As DNA, the CDR3 is TGCGCCAGCAGCTTGACCGGGGAAGGAAACACCATATATTTT.

This sequence joins TRBV6-5 and TRBJ1-6, with 7 nucleotides matching TRBD1. V gave up 6 bases and J gave up 7 bases; unmatched junction bases: 3. The CDR3 has 13 residues. Germline values: CDR1 MNHEY, CDR2 SVGAGI. CDR3 sequence (DNA): TGTGCCAGCAGCGGACAGGAGAATTCACCCCTCCACTTT. Its translation is CASSGQENSPLHF.

In regard to this clone: An end of the junction does not agree with germline; a read error may underlie this. This chain joins TRBV6-6 and TRBJ2-1; tentative D call: TRBD1 (5 bases). The V gene's germline CDR1 is MNHNY and CDR2 SVGAGI (reference sequence). The CDR3 covers 16 residues. As DNA, the CDR3 is TGTGCCGGCAGTTCGCCTCGGACACCCGGAGCCAATGAGCAGTTCTTC. Amino acids: CAGSSPRTPGANEQFF.

The genes are TRBV6-1 and TRBJ1-1; weak D call: TRBD1 (5 bases). Trimming shortened V by 3 bases and J by 5 bases, and 10 bases separated the two germline ends. Germline V gene data show CDR1 as MNHNS and CDR2 as SASEGT. The CDR3 covers 13 residues. CDR3 in DNA: TGTGCCAGCAGTGAGGGGGAGGGGACTGAAGCTTTCTTT. This gives the protein CASSEGEGTEAFF.

This chain connects TRBV28 to TRBJ2-3; 11 nucleotides match TRBD1. The ends lost 5 bases at V and 4 bases at J; junction bases unmatched: 8. The V gene's germline CDR1 is MDHEN and CDR2 SYDVKM. The CDR3 is 16 amino acids. For the CDR3, the DNA is TGTGCCAGCAGTACTTCCTGGACAGGGGGCTCAGATACGCAGTATTTT. Protein product: CASSTSWTGGSDTQYF.

This chain uses TRBV7-2 with TRBJ2-7; 7 bases line up with TRBD1. The CDR3 covers 16 residues. J gave up 7 bases and V 3 bases, and 15 bases lay outside the gene matches. The V gene's germline CDR1 is SGHTA and CDR2 FQGNSA. Written as DNA, the CDR3 is TGTGCCAGCAGCTTCCTAATTTCCGGGACAGCTCGGGAGCAGTACTTC. It yields the protein CASSFLISGTAREQYF.

The chain joins TRBV18 to TRBJ2-3; unclear D gene. Germline values: CDR1 KGHSH, CDR2 LQKENI. The CDR3 contains 16 residues. V shed 2 bases and J shed 0 bases, with 12 bases lying between them. The CDR3 bases are TGTGCCAGCTCACCAATGAGTCCCGCCAGCACAGATACGCAGTATTTT. Encoded protein: CASSPMSPASTDTQYF. Filled out from reference TRBV18 and TRBJ2-3, the complete variable domain reads NAGVMQNPRHLVRRRGQEARLRCSPMKGHSHVYWYRQLPEEGLKFMVYLQKENIIDESGMPKERFSAEFPKEGPSILRIQQVVRGDSAAYFCASSPMSPASTDTQYFGPGTRLTVL.

The rearrangement uses TRBV19 and TRBJ1-5, with TRBD1 as a possible D gene (6 bases). The CDR3 loop spans 14 amino acids. CDR1 and CDR2 (germline): LNHDA, SQIVND (reference sequence). V lost 1 base and J lost 4, with 8 bases in between. The CDR3 here is CASSIGQVNQPQHF. CDR3 coding DNA: TGTGCCAGTAGTATAGGACAGGTTAATCAGCCCCAGCATTTT.

Only a few counts were recorded for this clone. The chain has TRBV10-3 and TRBJ1-2; 9 bases are shared with TRBD1. In germline, CDR1 is ENHRY, CDR2 SYGVKD. The CDR3 sequence is 13 residues long. V gave up 6 bases and J gave up 3 bases; unmatched junction bases: 2. The CDR3: CAISRDRDYGYTF. The CDR3, as DNA: TGTGCCATCAGCCGGGACAGGGACTATGGCTACACCTTC.